What follows is one T cell receptor (beta chain) and its context. The V gene's germline CDR1 is MNHEY and CDR2 SVGEGT. The CDR3 contains 17 residues. With 2 bases removed from V and 2 bases from J, the gap between germline ends came to 17 bases. MiXCR, run by TCRdb on the 5' RACE reads, gives a single entry per CDR3 protein. Seen here are around 150,000 distinct CDR3 sequences, 6% to 7.5% observed once, and the top ten hold under 3%. The data were obtained in a study of T cells after yellow fever vaccination. For the study at large: Fractions with few cells were prepared using SMART-Seq v4 Ultra Low Input.

Sequenced here: CD4+ T cells sorted from PBMCs, sampled less than 6 days after the first yellow fever vaccination. This receptor was taken from a man aged 18 to 29 who received the YFV17D yellow fever vaccine. V and J are TRBV6-2 or TRBV6-3 and TRBJ2-3, with D perhaps given as TRBD1 or TRBD2 (6 bases each). CDR3 residues: CASSYGSWGANTDTQYF. CDR3 sequence (DNA): TGTGCCAGCAGTTACGGGTCGTGGGGGGCTAACACAGATACGCAGTATTTT.